The next 24 T cell receptor beta chains were all read from a single sample in a study of monozygotic twins with inflammatory bowel disease. From its re-call of the 5' RACE reads, TCRdb lists each CDR3 protein once, without DNA. The sample has 45,000 or so distinct CDR3 sequences. The sequenced sample was blood. The receptors here all came from a human donor with ulcerative colitis or Crohn's disease, or a healthy co-twin of an affected twin (not recorded which).

CDR3 sequence reads: CASSQYVGGDSLHF. The chain carries TRBV4-1 and TRBJ1-6; TCRdb returns TRBD1, unconfirmable since there is no DNA. Germline-derived CDR1 and CDR2 are MGHRA and YSYEKL. The CDR3 spans 14 residues.

The chain has TRBV25-1 and TRBJ2-7; TCRdb lists TRBD2, though no DNA is available to test this call. Germline V gene lookup returns CDR1 MGHDK and CDR2 SYGVNS. The CDR3 covers 14 residues. This CDR3 reads CASQGLAGVYEQYF.

CDR3 sequence reads: CAWSVRGALGGKLFF. The chain is built from TRBV30 and TRBJ1-4. The CDR3 contains 15 residues. The germline CDR1 and CDR2 sequences are GTSNPN and SVGIG (reference sequence).

The chain is built from TRBV20-1 and TRBJ2-7; absent DNA, TCRdb's TRBD2 call cannot be checked. CDR1 is DFQATT, CDR2 SNEGSKA, per germline (reference sequence). There are 16 residues in the CDR3. This CDR3 reads CSAREFERGETYEQYF.

V is TRBV28 and J is TRBJ2-7; the TCRdb call, TRBD1, lacks DNA for checking. This CDR3 has 14 residues. In germline, CDR1 is MDHEN, CDR2 SYDVKM. CDR3 loop: CASRGTGSLYEQYF.

The V call is TRBV28, the J call TRBJ1-5; the D call from TCRdb, TRBD1, cannot be confirmed without DNA. This CDR3 has 16 residues. The germline V gene encodes CDR1 MDHEN and CDR2 SYDVKM. CDR3 loop: CASSSRQGGSNQPQHF.

V gene TRBV20-1 combines with J gene TRBJ2-1; the TRBD1 assignment by TCRdb is unverifiable without DNA. The CDR3 totals 16 residues. The V gene's germline CDR1 is DFQATT and CDR2 SNEGSKA (reference sequence). The CDR3 here is CSATPRQGRDDNEQFF.

The chain has TRBV28 and TRBJ1-5; as DNA is missing, the TRBD1 call by TCRdb cannot be tested. Germline V CDR1 and CDR2: MDHEN, SYDVKM. This CDR3 contains 14 residues. The CDR3 loop reads CASSFSGRGGPQHF.

The rearrangement joins TRBV10-3 to TRBJ2-3; TCRdb picks TRBD2, but there is no DNA to check that call. Germline CDR1 is ENHRY and CDR2 is SYGVKD. This CDR3 has 13 amino acids. The CDR3: CAITSANTDTQYF.

V usage is TRBV27 and J usage is TRBJ2-2; checking the TCRdb D call of TRBD1 is not possible without DNA. Germline V gene sequence: CDR1 MNHEY, CDR2 SMNVEV (reference sequence). The CDR3 totals 14 residues. The CDR3 protein is CASSRSRGTGELFF.

The chain is built from TRBV20-1 and TRBJ2-2; TCRdb outputs TRBD1, but without DNA this stays unchecked. Germline V gives CDR1 DFQATT, CDR2 SNEGSKA (reference sequence). CDR3 length equals 14 residues. The CDR3 is CSARGQLNTGELFF.

This chain's CDR3 is CASSQAMNTEAFF. The chain is built from TRBV3-1 and TRBJ1-1. The CDR3 runs 13 residues. CDR1 and CDR2 from the germline V gene are LGHDT and YNNKEL (reference sequence).

This rearrangement joins TRBV4-3 to TRBJ1-1. From germline, CDR1 is LGHNA and CDR2 YSLEER. This CDR3 is 15 amino acids long. The chain's CDR3 is CASSQDVTGGTEAFF.

The rearrangement links TRBV6-2 or TRBV6-3 to TRBJ1-5; TCRdb's D call of TRBD1 is untestable without DNA. This CDR3 has 16 residues. Germline CDR1 reads MNHEY; CDR2 reads SVGEGT. The CDR3 here is CASSYRDGQYNQPQHF.

This sequence joins TRBV6-5 and TRBJ1-1; TCRdb reports TRBD1, a call that lacks DNA to check it against. CDR1 is MNHEY, CDR2 SVGAGI, per germline. The CDR3 consists of 16 residues. The CDR3 sequence: CASIPGGGRGRTEAFF.

This rearrangement joins TRBV3-1 to TRBJ2-4; TCRdb proposes TRBD1, but this gene call is untestable without DNA. Germline V gives CDR1 LGHDT, CDR2 YNNKEL (reference sequence). The CDR3 length is 12 residues. The chain's CDR3 is CASSQTGNLQYF.

The chain recombines TRBV4-1 with TRBJ2-3. The CDR3 sequence is 14 residues long. Per the germline V gene, CDR1 is MGHRA and CDR2 is YSYEKL. The CDR3 sequence: CASSQDPGTDTQYF.

The rearrangement links TRBV4-3 to TRBJ2-2; TCRdb picks TRBD1, but there is no DNA to check that call. Looked up from germline, CDR1 is LGHNA and CDR2 is YSLEER. CDR3 size: 18 residues. CDR3 protein: CASSQDPPGGSLRGELFF.

The J gene is TRBJ2-5, the V gene TRBV7-2; the D gene TCRdb calls, TRBD2, cannot be checked with no DNA. Germline CDR1 reads SGHTA; CDR2 reads FQGNSA. CDR3 length equals 16 residues. The CDR3 protein is CASSRASGGPQETQYF.

The chain has TRBV9 and TRBJ1-6; the TRBD1 assignment by TCRdb is unverifiable without DNA. CDR1 SGDLS and CDR2 YYNGEE come from the germline V gene. This CDR3 region has 13 residues. The CDR3 loop is CASSRGVGSPLHF.

The chain recombines TRBV2 with TRBJ2-7; TCRdb proposes TRBD1, but this gene call is untestable without DNA. CDR1 is SNHLY, CDR2 FYNNEI, per germline. This CDR3 is 12 amino acids long. The CDR3 protein is CASSPGTYEQYF.

V usage is TRBV4-1 and J usage is TRBJ2-7; lacking DNA, the TRBD2 call made by TCRdb goes unchecked. CDR3 size: 15 residues. Germline loops: CDR1 MGHRA, CDR2 YSYEKL. CDR3 region: CASSQALRGGNEQYF.

V and J are TRBV29-1 and TRBJ1-2; absent DNA, TCRdb's TRBD1 call cannot be checked. The V gene's germline CDR1 is SQVTM and CDR2 ANQGSEA. The CDR3 has 14 residues. The CDR3 spells CSVEPAGDGYGYTF.

The rearrangement uses TRBV15 and TRBJ2-5; the D call of TRBD1 rests on TCRdb alone, since no DNA is present to check it. The CDR3 loop spans 13 amino acids. Germline V gene lookup returns CDR1 LNHNV and CDR2 YYDKDF (reference sequence). This CDR3 is CATSAGVRETQYF.